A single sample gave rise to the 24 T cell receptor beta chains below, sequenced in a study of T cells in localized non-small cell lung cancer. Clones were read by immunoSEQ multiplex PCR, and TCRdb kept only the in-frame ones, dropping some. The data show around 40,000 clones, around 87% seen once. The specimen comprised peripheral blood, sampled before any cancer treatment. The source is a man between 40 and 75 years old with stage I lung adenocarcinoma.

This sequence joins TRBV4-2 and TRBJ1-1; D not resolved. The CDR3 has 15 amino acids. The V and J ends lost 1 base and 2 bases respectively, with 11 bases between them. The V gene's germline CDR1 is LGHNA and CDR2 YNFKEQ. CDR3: CASSQAASVNTEAFF. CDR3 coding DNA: TGTGCCAGCAGCCAAGCTGCCAGTGTTAACACTGAAGCTTTCTTT.

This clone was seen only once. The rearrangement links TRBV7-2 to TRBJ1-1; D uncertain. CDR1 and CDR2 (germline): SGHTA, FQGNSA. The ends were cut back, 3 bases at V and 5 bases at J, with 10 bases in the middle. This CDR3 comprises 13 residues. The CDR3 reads CASSFMGSTEAFF. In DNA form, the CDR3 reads TGTGCCAGCAGCTTTATGGGAAGTACTGAAGCTTTCTTT.

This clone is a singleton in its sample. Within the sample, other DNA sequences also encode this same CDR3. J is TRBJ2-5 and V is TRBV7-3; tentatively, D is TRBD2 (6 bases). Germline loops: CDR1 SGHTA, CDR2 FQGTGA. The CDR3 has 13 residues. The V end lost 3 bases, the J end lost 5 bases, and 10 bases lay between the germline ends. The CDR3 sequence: CASSLGGGETQYF. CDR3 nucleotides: TGTGCCAGCAGCTTGGGGGGTGGCGAGACCCAGTACTTC.

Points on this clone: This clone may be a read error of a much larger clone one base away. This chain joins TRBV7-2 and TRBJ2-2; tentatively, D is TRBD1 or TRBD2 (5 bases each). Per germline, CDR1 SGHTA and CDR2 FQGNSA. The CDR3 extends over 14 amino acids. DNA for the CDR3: TGTGCCAGCAGCTTAACCGGGACGGGACCGGAGCTGTCTTTT. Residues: CASSLTGTGPELSF.

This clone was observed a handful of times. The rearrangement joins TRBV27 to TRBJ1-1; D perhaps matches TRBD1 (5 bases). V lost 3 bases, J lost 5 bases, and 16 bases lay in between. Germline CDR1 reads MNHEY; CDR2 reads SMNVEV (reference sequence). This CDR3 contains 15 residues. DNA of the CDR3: TGTGCCAGCAGTTTCCGGGGGGATGGTGGTACTGAAGCTTTCTTT. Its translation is CASSFRGDGGTEAFF.

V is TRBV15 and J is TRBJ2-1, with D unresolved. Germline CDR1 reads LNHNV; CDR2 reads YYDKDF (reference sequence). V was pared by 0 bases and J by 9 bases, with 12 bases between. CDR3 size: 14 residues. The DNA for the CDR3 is TGTGCCACCAGCAGAGATTCGTCGGATTTTGAGCAGTTCTTC. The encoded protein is CATSRDSSDFEQFF.

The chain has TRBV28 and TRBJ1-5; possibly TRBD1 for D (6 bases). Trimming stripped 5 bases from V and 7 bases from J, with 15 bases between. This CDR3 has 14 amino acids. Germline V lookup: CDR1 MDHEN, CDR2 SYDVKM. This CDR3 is CASSPRDIGQPQHF. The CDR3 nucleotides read TGTGCCAGCAGTCCCCGGGACATCGGGCAGCCCCAGCATTTT.

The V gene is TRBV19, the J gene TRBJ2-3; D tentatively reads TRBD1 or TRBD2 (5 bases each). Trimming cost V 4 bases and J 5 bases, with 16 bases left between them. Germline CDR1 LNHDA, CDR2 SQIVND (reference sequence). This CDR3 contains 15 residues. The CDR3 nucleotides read TGTGCCAGTAGTAACTCCCCCGGGGCGGGAGATACGCAGTATTTT. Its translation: CASSNSPGAGDTQYF.

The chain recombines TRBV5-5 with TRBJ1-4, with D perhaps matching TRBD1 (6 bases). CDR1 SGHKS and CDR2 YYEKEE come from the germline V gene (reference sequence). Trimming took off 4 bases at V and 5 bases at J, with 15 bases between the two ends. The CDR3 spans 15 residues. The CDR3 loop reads CASSPGGALNEKLFF. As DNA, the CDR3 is TGTGCCAGCAGCCCGGGGGGGGCGCTGAATGAAAAACTGTTTTTT.

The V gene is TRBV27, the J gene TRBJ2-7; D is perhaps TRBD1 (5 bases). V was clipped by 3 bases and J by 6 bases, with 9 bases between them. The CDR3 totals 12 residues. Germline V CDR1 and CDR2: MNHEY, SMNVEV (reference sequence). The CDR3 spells CASSFLRGEQYF. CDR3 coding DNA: TGTGCCAGCAGTTTCCTTAGGGGCGAGCAGTACTTC.

CDR3 sequence: CAISEGTGNTEAFF. For the CDR3, the DNA is TGTGCCATCAGTGAAGGGACAGGGAACACTGAAGCTTTCTTT. V gene TRBV10-3 combines with J gene TRBJ1-1, with TRBD1 matching over 8 bases. The germline V gene has CDR1 ENHRY and CDR2 SYGVKD. The CDR3 spans 14 residues. V trimming: 3 bases; J trimming: 1 base; junction bases outside the gene matches: 1.

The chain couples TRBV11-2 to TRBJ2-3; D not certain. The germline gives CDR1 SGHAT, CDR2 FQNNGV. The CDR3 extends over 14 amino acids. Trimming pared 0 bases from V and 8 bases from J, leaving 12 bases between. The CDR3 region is CASSLDPGLSTQYF. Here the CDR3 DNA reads TGTGCCAGCAGCTTAGACCCCGGATTGAGTACGCAGTATTTT.

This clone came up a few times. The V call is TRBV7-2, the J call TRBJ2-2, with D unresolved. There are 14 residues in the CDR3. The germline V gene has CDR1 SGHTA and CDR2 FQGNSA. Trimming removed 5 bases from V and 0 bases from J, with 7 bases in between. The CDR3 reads CASSNGANTGELFF. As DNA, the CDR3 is TGTGCCAGCAGCAACGGCGCGAACACCGGGGAGCTGTTTTTT.

The CDR3 sequence is CASQAYNEQFF. The CDR3 bases are TGTGCCAGTCAAGCATACAATGAGCAGTTCTTC. The V call is TRBV25-1, the J call TRBJ2-1; D gene uncertain. The CDR3 length is 11 residues. Trimming removed 9 bases at V and 4 bases at J, with 7 bases between. The germline gives CDR1 MGHDK, CDR2 SYGVNS.

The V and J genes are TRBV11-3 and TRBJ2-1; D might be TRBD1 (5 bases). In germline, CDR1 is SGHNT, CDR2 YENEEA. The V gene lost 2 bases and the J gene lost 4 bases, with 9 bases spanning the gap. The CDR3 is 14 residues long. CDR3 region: CASSLQGTYNEQFF. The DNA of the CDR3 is TGTGCCAGCAGCTTACAGGGTACGTACAATGAGCAGTTCTTC.

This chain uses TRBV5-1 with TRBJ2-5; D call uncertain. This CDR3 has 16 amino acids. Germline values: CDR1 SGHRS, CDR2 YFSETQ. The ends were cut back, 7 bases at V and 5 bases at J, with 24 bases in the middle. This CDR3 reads CASRPGSARSWETQYF. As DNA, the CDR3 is TGCGCCAGCCGCCCCGGCTCGGCCCGTTCCTGGGAGACCCAGTACTTC.

This chain's CDR3 is CASSSQTGGLFF. The CDR3 DNA follows: TGTGCCAGCAGCTCCCAGACAGGGGGGCTTTTCTTC. V usage is TRBV9 and J usage is TRBJ2-1; 9 bases agree with TRBD1. CDR1 and CDR2 (germline): SGDLS, YYNGEE. V gave up 4 bases and J gave up 16 bases; unmatched junction bases: 9. The CDR3 has 12 amino acids.

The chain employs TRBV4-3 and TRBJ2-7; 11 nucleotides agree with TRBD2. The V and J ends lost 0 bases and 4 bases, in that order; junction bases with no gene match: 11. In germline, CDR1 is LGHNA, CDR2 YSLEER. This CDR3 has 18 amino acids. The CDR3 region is CASSQDLVGLAENYEQYF. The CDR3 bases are TGCGCCAGCAGCCAAGATCTGGTGGGACTAGCGGAAAATTACGAGCAGTACTTC.

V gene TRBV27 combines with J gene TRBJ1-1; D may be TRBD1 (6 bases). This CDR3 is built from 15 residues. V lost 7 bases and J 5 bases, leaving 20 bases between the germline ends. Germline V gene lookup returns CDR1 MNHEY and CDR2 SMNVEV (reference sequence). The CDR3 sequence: CASNNPGGGSTEAFF. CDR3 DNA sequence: TGTGCCAGCAATAATCCCGGCGGGGGCTCGACTGAAGCTTTCTTT.

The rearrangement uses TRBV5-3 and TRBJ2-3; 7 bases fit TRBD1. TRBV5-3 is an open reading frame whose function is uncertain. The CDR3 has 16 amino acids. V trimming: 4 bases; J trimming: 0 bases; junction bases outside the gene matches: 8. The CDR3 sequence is CARSQTMGQSTDTQYF. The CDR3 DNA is TGTGCCAGAAGCCAAACTATGGGACAGAGCACAGATACGCAGTATTTT.

The CDR3 DNA reads TGTGCCAGCAGTTTCCAGAGAGGGACAGGAGTCTACGAGCAGTACTTC. Protein product: CASSFQRGTGVYEQYF. The chain joins TRBV27 to TRBJ2-7; 8 bases align to TRBD1. CDR3 length: 16 residues. Germline V gives CDR1 MNHEY, CDR2 SMNVEV (reference sequence). The V and J ends lost 3 bases and 3 bases, in that order; junction bases with no gene match: 10.

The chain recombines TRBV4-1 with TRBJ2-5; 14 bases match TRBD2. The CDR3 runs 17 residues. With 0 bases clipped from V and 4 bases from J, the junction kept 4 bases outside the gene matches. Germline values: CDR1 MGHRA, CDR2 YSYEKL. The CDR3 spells CASSQEPGLAGAETQYF. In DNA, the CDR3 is TGCGCCAGCAGCCAAGAGCCGGGACTAGCGGGAGCAGAGACCCAGTACTTC.

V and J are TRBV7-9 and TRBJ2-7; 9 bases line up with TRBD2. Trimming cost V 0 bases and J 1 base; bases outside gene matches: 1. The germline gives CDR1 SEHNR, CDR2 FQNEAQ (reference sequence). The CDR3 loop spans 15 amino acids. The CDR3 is CASSLASGSSYEQYF. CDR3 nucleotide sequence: TGTGCCAGCAGCTTAGCTAGCGGGAGTTCCTACGAGCAGTACTTC.

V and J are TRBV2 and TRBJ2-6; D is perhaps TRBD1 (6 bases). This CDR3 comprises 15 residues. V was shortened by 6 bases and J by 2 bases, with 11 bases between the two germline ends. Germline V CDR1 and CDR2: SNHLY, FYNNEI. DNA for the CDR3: TGTGCCAGCAGGCTCAGGGGCCCTGGGGCCAACGTCCTGACTTTC. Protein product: CASRLRGPGANVLTF.